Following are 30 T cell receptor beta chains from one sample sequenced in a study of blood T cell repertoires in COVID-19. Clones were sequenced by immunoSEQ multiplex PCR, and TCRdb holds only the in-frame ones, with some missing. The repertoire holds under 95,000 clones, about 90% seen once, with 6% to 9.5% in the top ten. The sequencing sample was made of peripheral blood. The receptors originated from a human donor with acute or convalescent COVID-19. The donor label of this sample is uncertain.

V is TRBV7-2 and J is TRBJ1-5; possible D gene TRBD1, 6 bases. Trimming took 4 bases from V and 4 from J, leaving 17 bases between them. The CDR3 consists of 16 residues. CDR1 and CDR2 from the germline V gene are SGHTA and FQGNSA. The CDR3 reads CASSYPGQPNNQPQHF. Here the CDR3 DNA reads TGTGCCAGCAGCTACCCTGGACAGCCAAATAATCAGCCCCAGCATTTT.

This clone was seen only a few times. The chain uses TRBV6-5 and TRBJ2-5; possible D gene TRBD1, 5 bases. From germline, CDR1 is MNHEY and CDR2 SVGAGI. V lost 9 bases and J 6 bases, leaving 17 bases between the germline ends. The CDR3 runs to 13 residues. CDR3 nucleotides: TGTGCCAGTAAAAAGGCAGGGCAGCAGACCCAGTACTTC. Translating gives CASKKAGQQTQYF.

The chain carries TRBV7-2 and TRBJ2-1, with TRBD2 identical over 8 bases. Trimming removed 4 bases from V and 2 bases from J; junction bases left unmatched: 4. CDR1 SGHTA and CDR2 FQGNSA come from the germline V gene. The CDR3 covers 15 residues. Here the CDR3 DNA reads TGTGCCAGCAGCTGGACGGGGGGGCCCTACAATGAGCAGTTCTTC. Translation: CASSWTGGPYNEQFF.

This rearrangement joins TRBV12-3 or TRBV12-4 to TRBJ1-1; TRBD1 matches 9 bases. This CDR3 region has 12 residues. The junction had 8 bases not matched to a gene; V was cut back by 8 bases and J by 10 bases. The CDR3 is CASSRGQGGAFF. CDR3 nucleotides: TGTGCCAGCTCCCGGGGACAGGGAGGAGCTTTCTTT.

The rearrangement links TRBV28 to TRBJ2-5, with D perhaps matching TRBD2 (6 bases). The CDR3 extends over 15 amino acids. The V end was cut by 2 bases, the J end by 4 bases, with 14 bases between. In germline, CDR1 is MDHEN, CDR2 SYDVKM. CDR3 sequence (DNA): TGTGCCAGCAGTTTAGGGAAGGTGGGGGGAGAGACCCAGTACTTC. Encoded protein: CASSLGKVGGETQYF.

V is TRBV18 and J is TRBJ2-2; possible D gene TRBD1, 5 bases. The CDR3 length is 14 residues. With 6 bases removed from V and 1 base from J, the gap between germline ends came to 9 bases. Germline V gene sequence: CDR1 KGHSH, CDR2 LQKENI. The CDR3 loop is CASSPDRNTGELFF. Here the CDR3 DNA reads TGTGCCAGCTCGCCTGACAGGAACACCGGGGAGCTGTTTTTT.

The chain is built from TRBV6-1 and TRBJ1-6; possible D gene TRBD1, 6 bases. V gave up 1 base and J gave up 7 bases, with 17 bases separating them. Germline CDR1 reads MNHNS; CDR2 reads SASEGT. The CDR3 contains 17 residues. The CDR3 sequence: CASSEVPGVAANSPLHF. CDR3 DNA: TGTGCCAGCAGTGAAGTCCCAGGGGTCGCCGCGAATTCACCCCTCCACTTT.

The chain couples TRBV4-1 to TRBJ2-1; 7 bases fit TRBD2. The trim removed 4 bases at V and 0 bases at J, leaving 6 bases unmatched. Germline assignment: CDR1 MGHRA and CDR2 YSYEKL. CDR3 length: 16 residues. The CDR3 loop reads CASSPPLASSYNEQFF. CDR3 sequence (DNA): TGCGCCAGCAGCCCTCCACTAGCGAGCTCCTACAATGAGCAGTTCTTC.

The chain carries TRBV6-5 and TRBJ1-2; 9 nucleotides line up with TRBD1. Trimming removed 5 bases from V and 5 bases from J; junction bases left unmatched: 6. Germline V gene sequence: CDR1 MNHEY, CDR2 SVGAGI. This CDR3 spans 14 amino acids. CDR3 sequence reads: CASSQDRGNYGYTF. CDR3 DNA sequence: TGTGCCAGCAGTCAGGACAGGGGAAATTATGGCTACACCTTC.

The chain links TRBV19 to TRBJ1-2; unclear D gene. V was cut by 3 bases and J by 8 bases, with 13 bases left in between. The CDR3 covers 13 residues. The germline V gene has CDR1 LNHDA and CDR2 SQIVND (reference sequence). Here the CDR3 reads CASSISVRRGYTF. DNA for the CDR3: TGTGCCAGTAGTATTAGTGTCCGGCGGGGCTACACCTTC.

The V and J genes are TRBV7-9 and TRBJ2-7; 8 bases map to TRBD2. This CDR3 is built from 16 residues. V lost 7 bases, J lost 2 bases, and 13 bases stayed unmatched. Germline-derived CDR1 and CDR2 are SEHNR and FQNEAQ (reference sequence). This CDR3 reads CASNLESGGPPYEQYF. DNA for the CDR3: TGTGCCAGCAACTTGGAGAGCGGGGGCCCCCCCTACGAGCAGTACTTC.

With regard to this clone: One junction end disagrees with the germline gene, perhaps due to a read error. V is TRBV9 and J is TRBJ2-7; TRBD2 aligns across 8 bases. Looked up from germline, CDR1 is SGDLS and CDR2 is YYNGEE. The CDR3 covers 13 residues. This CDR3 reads CASSVAGGRPGTF. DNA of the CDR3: TGTGCCAGCAGCGTAGCGGGCGGGAGGCCAGGAACCTTC. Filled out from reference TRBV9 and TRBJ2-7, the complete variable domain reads DSGVTQTPKHLITATGQRVTLRCSPRSGDLSVYWYQQSLDQGLQFLIQYYNGEERAKGNILERFSAQQFPDLHSELNLSSLELGDSALYFCASSVAGGRPGTFGPGTRLTVT.

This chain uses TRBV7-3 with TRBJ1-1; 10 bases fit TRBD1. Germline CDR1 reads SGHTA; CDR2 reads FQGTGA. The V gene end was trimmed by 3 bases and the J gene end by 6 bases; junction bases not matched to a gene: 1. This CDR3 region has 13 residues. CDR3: CASSFDRGPEAFF. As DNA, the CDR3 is TGTGCCAGCAGCTTCGACAGGGGGCCTGAAGCTTTCTTT.

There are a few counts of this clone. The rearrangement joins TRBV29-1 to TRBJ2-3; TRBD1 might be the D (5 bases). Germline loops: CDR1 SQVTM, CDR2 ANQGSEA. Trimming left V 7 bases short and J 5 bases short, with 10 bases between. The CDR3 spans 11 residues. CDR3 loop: CSDLRGDTQYF. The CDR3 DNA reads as TGCAGCGATCTAAGGGGAGATACGCAGTATTTT.

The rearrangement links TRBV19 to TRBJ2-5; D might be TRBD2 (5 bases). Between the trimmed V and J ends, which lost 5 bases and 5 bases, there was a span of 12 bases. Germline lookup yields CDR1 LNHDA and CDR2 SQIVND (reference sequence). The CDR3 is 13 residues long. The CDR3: CASSPQLGETQYF. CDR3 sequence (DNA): TGTGCCAGTAGTCCCCAACTAGGGGAGACCCAGTACTTC.

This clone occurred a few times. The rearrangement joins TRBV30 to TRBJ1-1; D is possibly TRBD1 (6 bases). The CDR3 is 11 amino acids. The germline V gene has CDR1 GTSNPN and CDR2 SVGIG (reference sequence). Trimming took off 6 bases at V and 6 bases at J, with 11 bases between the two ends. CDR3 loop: CACFRTAEAFF. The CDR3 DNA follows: TGTGCCTGCTTCCGGACAGCTGAAGCTTTCTTT.

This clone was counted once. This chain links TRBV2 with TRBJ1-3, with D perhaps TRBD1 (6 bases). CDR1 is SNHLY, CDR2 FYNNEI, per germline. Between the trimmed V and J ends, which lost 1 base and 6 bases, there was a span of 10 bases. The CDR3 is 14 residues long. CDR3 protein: CASSEVGGQNTIYF. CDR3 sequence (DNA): TGTGCCAGCAGTGAAGTCGGGGGGCAAAACACCATATATTTT.

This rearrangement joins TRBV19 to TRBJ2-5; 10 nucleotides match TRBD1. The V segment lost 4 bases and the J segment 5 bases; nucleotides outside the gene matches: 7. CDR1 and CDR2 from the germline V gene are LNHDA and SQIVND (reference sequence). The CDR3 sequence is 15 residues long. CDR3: CASSTWGQGRETQYF. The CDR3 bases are TGTGCCAGTAGTACCTGGGGACAGGGGAGGGAGACCCAGTACTTC. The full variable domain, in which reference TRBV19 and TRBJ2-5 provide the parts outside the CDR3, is DGGITQSPKYLFRKEGQNVTLSCEQNLNHDAMYWYRQDPGQGLRLIYYSQIVNDFQKGDIAEGYSVSREKKESFPLTVTSAQKNPTAFYLCASSTWGQGRETQYFGPGTRLLVL.

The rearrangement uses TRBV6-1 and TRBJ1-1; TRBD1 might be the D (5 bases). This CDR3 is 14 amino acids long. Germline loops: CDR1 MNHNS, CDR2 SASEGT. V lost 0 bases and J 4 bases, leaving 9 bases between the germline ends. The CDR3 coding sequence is TGTGCCAGCAGTGAAGCGCGGAGGGGCACTGAAGCTTTCTTT. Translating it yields CASSEARRGTEAFF.

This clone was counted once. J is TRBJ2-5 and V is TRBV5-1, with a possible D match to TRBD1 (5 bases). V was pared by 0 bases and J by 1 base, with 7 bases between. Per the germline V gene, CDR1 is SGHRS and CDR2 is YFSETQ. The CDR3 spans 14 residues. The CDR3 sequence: CASSLVDSQETQYF. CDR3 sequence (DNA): TGCGCCAGCAGCTTGGTAGACAGCCAAGAGACCCAGTACTTC.

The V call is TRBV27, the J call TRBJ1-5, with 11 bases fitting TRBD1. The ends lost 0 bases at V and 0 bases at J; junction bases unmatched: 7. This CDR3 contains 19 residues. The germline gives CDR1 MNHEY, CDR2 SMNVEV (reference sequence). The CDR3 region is CASSLSGQGALYSNQPQHF. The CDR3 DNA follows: TGTGCCAGCAGTTTATCTGGACAGGGGGCCCTCTATAGCAATCAGCCCCAGCATTTT.

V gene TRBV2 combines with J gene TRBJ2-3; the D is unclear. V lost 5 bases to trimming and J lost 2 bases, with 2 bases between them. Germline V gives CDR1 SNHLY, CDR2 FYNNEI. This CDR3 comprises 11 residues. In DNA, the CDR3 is TGTGCCAGCAGTCTCACAGATACGCAGTATTTT. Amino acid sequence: CASSLTDTQYF.

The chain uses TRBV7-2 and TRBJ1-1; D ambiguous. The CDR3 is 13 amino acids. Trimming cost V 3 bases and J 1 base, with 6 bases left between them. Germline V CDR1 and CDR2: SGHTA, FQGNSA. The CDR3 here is CASSLQENTEAFF. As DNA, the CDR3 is TGTGCCAGCAGCTTGCAGGAGAACACTGAAGCTTTCTTT. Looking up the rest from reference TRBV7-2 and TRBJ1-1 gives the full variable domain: GAGVSQSPSNKVTEKGKDVELRCDPISGHTALYWYRQSLGQGLEFLIYFQGNSAPDKSGLPSDRFSAERTGGSVSTLTIQRTQQEDSAVYLCASSLQENTEAFFGQGTRLTVV.

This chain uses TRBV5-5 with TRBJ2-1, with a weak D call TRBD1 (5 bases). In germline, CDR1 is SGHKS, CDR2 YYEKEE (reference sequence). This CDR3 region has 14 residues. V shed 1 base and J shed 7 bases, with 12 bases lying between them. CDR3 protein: CASSLNAGWNEQFF. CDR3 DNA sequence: TGTGCCAGCAGCTTGAACGCAGGGTGGAATGAGCAGTTCTTC.

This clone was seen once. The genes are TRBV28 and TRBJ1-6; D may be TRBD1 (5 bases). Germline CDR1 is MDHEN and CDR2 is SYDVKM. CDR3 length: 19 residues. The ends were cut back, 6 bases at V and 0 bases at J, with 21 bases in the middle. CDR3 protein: CASRLRTRALGSYNSPLHF. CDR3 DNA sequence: TGTGCCAGCAGACTACGGACACGAGCCTTAGGCTCCTATAATTCACCCCTCCACTTT.

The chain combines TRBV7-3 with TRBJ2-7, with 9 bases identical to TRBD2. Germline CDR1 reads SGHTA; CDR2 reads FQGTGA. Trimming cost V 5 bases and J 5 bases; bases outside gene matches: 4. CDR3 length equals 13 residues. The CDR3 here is CASSRGGAHEQYF. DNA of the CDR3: TGTGCCAGCAGCCGCGGGGGGGCCCACGAGCAGTACTTC. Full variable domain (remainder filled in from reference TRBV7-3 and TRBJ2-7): GAGVSQTPSNKVTEKGKYVELRCDPISGHTALYWYRQSLGQGPEFLIYFQGTGAADDSGLPNDRFFAVRPEGSVSTLKIQRTERGDSAVYLCASSRGGAHEQYFGPGTRLTVT.

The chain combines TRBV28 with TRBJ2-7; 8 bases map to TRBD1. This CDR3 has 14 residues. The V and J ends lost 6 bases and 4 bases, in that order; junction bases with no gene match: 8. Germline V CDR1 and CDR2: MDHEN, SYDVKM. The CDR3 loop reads CASRFQGAKYEQYF. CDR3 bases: TGTGCCAGCAGATTCCAGGGGGCTAAGTACGAGCAGTACTTC.

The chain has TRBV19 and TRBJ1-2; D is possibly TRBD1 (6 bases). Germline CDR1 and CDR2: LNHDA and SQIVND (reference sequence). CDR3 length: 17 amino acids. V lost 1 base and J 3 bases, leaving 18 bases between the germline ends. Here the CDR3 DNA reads TGTGCCAGTAGTATAGCTTCCTACATGACAGGAGACTATGGCTACACCTTC. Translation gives CASSIASYMTGDYGYTF.

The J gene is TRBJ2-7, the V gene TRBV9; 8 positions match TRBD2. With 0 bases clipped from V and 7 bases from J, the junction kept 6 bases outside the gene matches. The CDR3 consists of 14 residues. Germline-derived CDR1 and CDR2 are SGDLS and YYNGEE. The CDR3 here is CASSVAGGAREQYF. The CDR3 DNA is TGTGCCAGCAGCGTAGCGGGAGGGGCGAGGGAGCAGTACTTC.

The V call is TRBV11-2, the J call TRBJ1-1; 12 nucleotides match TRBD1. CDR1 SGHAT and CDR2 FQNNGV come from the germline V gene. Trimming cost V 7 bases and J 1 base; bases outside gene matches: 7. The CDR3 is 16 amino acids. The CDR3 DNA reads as TGTGCCAGCAAAGTCGGGACAGGGGGCGCGAACACTGAAGCTTTCTTT. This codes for CASKVGTGGANTEAFF.